Each of the 9 T cell receptor beta chains below was sequenced from the same sample in a study of vaccination and CD4 T cells after COVID-19. These receptors' targets are unknown. Sample treatment: roughly 10-day PBMC culture with coronavirus spike peptide pools or control peptides (ViraFEST assay). The Oncomine TCR Beta short-read assay was what sequenced the DNA obtained from cultured CD4+ T cells. TCRdb redid the calling of the PCR reads with MiXCR, one entry per CDR3 protein. The sample has 12,000 or so distinct CDR3 sequences; 40% to 55% are singletons. Sequenced sample: CD4+ T cells from blood, cultured in vitro. The receptors were gathered from a human donor who had recovered from COVID-19.

V gene TRBV18 combines with J gene TRBJ1-4; no clear D gene. V dropped 0 bases and J dropped 4 bases, with 15 bases sitting between them. CDR1 and CDR2 from the germline V gene are KGHSH and LQKENI. The CDR3 runs 17 residues. As DNA, the CDR3 is TGTGCCAGCTCACCACCGTCATTGGGGATTGTTAATGAAAAACTGTTTTTT. Translated, it gives CASSPPSLGIVNEKLFF. Looking up the rest from reference TRBV18 and TRBJ1-4 gives the full variable domain: NAGVMQNPRHLVRRRGQEARLRCSPMKGHSHVYWYRQLPEEGLKFMVYLQKENIIDESGMPKERFSAEFPKEGPSILRIQQVVRGDSAAYFCASSPPSLGIVNEKLFFGSGTQLSVL.

The V and J genes are TRBV7-2 and TRBJ1-4; 9 nucleotides align to TRBD1. This CDR3 has 14 residues. J was trimmed by 8 bases and V by 4 bases; bases with no gene match: 5. Looked up from germline, CDR1 is SGHTA and CDR2 is FQGNSA. CDR3 sequence: CASSWGQGLEKLFF. Here the CDR3 DNA reads TGTGCCAGCAGCTGGGGACAGGGCCTAGAAAAACTGTTTTTT.

The chain uses TRBV20-1 and TRBJ2-1, with no clear D. CDR3 size: 10 residues. CDR1 and CDR2 from the germline V gene are DFQATT and SNEGSKA (reference sequence). V was pared by 6 bases and J by 2 bases, with 2 bases between. CDR3 in DNA: TGCAGTGCGGCCTACAATGAGCAGTTCTTC. Translation gives CSAAYNEQFF.

This clonotype occurred once. V usage is TRBV20-1 and J usage is TRBJ1-1; D may be TRBD1 (5 bases). Germline CDR1 DFQATT, CDR2 SNEGSKA (reference sequence). CDR3 length: 13 amino acids. Deletions cut 7 bases from V and 1 base from J, with 13 bases between. Written as DNA, the CDR3 is TGCAGTGTCAGCCCCAGGGCGAACACTGAAGCTTTCTTT. Protein: CSVSPRANTEAFF.

The chain recombines TRBV2 with TRBJ2-4; D is perhaps TRBD1 (5 bases). Trimming cost V 2 bases and J 3 bases, with 14 bases left between them. Looked up from germline, CDR1 is SNHLY and CDR2 is FYNNEI. CDR3 length equals 16 residues. The CDR3 DNA reads as TGTGCCAGCAGTGAAAGCAGGGCGCGTGGCAAAAACATTCAGTACTTC. Its translation is CASSESRARGKNIQYF. The whole variable domain, filled in from reference TRBV2 and TRBJ2-4, reads EPEVTQTPSHQVTQMGQEVILRCVPISNHLYFYWYRQILGQKVEFLVSFYNNEISEKSEIFDDQFSVERPDGSNFTLKIRSTKLEDSAMYFCASSESRARGKNIQYFGAGTRLSVL.

This clonotype was counted between two and nine times. The chain uses TRBV6-1 and TRBJ1-6; a weak D match, TRBD1 (6 bases). The ends were cut back, 8 bases at V and 4 bases at J, with 15 bases in the middle. This CDR3 has 15 amino acids. Germline loops: CDR1 MNHNS, CDR2 SASEGT. DNA of the CDR3: TGTGCCAGCGGGCAATTGACAGGTTATAATTCACCCCTCCACTTT. Residues: CASGQLTGYNSPLHF.

The chain combines TRBV30 with TRBJ2-1, with 10 bases identical to TRBD2. Trimming removed 0 bases from V and 7 bases from J; junction bases left unmatched: 3. This CDR3 spans 14 amino acids. Germline V gene data show CDR1 as GTSNPN and CDR2 as SVGIG (reference sequence). CDR3 region: CAWSVASGSNEQFF. In DNA, the CDR3 is TGTGCCTGGAGTGTAGCTAGCGGGAGTAATGAGCAGTTCTTC.

This clonotype was observed a few times. This rearrangement joins TRBV7-2 to TRBJ2-7; 7 nucleotides align to TRBD1. This CDR3 is 15 amino acids long. Losses at the gene ends were 2 bases for V and 2 bases for J; bases not matched to a gene: 6. The germline V gene has CDR1 SGHTA and CDR2 FQGNSA. The CDR3 bases are TGTGCCAGCAGCTTATCCACCGGGACAGCCTACGAGCAGTACTTC. Translated, it gives CASSLSTGTAYEQYF.

In its sample, this clonotype was seen a few times. The chain joins TRBV20-1 to TRBJ1-1; 12 nucleotides align to TRBD1. Per germline, CDR1 DFQATT and CDR2 SNEGSKA (reference sequence). CDR3 length equals 15 residues. V was clipped by 4 bases and J by 1 base; unmatched bases: 4. CDR3 in DNA: TGCAGTGCTACGGGACAGGGGGCATGGAACACTGAAGCTTTCTTT. Protein: CSATGQGAWNTEAFF.